This T cell receptor beta chain appears in the sequencing data of a study of OX40 agonist ivuxolimab in advanced cancers. Overall study: The study enrolled dose-escalation patients with hepatocellular carcinoma, melanoma, renal cell or head and neck cancer. The study's findings and limits: Researchers did not determine the expanded peripheral T cells' antigen specificity.

On this clone itself: Its antigen is currently unknown.

This table comes from immunoSEQ multiplex PCR, and its TCRdb copy is limited to in-frame clones, with some not included. In the table there are 65,000 to 80,000 clones, approximately 93% of which are singletons. Trimming left V 0 bases short and J 6 bases short, with 14 bases between. The germline V gene encodes CDR1 LNHNV and CDR2 YYDKDF (reference sequence). CDR3 length: 15 residues. The chain uses TRBV15 and TRBJ2-5; D is perhaps TRBD2 (7 bases). Specimen: CD4+ or CD8+ T cells sorted from blood, collected in a trial of the OX40 agonist ivuxolimab. The TCR originated in an adult with an advanced solid tumor such as melanoma, head and neck, liver or kidney cancer. CDR3 loop: CATSRDWGGAKTQYF. CDR3 DNA: TGTGCCACCAGCAGAGATTGGGGGGGGGCCAAGACCCAGTACTTC. The full variable domain, in which reference TRBV15 and TRBJ2-5 provide the parts outside the CDR3, is DAMVIQNPRYQVTQFGKPVTLSCSQTLNHNVMYWYQQKSSQAPKLLFHYYDKDFNNEADTPDNFQSRRPNTSFCFLDIRSPGLGDTAMYLCATSRDWGGAKTQYFGPGTRLLVL.